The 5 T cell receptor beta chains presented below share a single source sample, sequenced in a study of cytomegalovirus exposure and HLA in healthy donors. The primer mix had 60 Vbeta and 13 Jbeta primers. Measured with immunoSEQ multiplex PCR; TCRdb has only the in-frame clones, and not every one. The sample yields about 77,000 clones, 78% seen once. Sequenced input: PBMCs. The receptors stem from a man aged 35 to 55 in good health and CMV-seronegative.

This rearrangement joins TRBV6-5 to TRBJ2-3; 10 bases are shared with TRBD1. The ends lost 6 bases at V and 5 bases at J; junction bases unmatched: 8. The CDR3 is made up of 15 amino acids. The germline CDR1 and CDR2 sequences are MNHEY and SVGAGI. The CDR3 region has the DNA TGTGCCAGCAGCGCCGACAGGGGGCGAGGAGATACGCAGTATTTT. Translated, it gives CASSADRGRGDTQYF.

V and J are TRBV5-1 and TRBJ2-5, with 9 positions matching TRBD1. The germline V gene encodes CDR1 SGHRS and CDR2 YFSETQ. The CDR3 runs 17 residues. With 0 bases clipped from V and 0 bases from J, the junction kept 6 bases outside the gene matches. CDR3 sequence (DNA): TGCGCCAGCAGCTTGGTAACAGGGGGCGACAACCAAGAGACCCAGTACTTC. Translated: CASSLVTGGDNQETQYF.

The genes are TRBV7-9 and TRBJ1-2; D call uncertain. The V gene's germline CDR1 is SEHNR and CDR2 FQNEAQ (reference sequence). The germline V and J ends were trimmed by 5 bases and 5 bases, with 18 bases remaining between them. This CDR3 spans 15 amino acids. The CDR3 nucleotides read TGTGCCAGCAGCCCAGGAAAACCAAATGAATATGGCTACACCTTC. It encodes CASSPGKPNEYGYTF.

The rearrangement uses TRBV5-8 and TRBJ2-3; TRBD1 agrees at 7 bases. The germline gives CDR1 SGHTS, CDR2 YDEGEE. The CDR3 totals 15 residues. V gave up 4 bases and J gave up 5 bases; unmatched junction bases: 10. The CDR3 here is CASSLSRGLRDTQYF. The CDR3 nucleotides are TGTGCCAGCAGCCTCTCAAGGGGGCTCCGAGATACGCAGTATTTT. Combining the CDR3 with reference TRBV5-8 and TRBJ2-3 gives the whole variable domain EAGVTQSPTHLIKTRGQQATLRCSPISGHTSVYWYQQALGLGLQFLLWYDEGEERNRGNFPPRFSGRQFPNYSSELNVNALELEDSALYLCASSLSRGLRDTQYFGPGTRLTVL.

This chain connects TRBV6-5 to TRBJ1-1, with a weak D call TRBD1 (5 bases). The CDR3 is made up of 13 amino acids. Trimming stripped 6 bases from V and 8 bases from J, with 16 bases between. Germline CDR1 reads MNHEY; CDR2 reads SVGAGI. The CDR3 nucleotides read TGTGCCAGCAGCCCCGACAGTTTTAGAGAAGCTTTCTTT. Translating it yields CASSPDSFREAFF.